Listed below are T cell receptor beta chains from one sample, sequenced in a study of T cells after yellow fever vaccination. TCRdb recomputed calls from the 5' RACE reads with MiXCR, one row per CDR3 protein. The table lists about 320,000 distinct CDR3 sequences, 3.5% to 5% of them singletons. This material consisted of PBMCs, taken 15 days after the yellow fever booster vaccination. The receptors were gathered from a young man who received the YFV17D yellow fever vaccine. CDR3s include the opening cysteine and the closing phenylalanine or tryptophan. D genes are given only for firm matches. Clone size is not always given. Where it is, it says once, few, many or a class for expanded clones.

TGTGCCAGCAGCGCCGTAGCGGGAGGACCGAGCTCCTACGAGCAGTACTTC	CASSAVAGGPSSYEQYF	-	TRBD2	TRBJ2-7	TRBV7-9
TGCGCCAGCAGCTTGGATAAAGTAGGGTTGAACTCCTACAATGAGCAGTTCTTC	CASSLDKVGLNSYNEQFF	many	-	TRBJ2-1	TRBV5-1
TGTGCCAGCAGGGACAGGGCTCCCGAAGGCTACACCTTC	CASRDRAPEGYTF	few	TRBD1	TRBJ1-2	TRBV7-2
TGCAGTGCTACGCTCCGGGACCCTTACGAGCAGTACTTC	CSATLRDPYEQYF	many	-	TRBJ2-7	TRBV20-1
TGTGCCAGCAGGCCCGTTTCAACATCGAACACTGAAGCTTTCTTT	CASRPVSTSNTEAFF	few	-	TRBJ1-1	TRBV7-2
TGCAGTGCTAGCCCTGGGAGGGTTGGGCAGCCCCAGCATTTT	CSASPGRVGQPQHF	-	-	TRBJ1-5	TRBV20-1
TGTGCCAGCAAAGATTCCGGGACGCTCAGAAATTCACCCCTCCACTTT	CASKDSGTLRNSPLHF	many	-	TRBJ1-6	TRBV6-2/TRBV6-3
TGTGCCAGCAGTTACTCGATAGGTGGCCCTGAGCAGTTCTTC	CASSYSIGGPEQFF	many	-	TRBJ2-1	TRBV6-2/TRBV6-3
TGCAGCCCATTGGGCCGTACAGGGGACACAGATACGCAGTATTTT	CSPLGRTGDTDTQYF	-	TRBD1	TRBJ2-3	TRBV29-1
TGTGCCAGCAGATCAAGAGCCGACGGCGGCGGCCACGAGCAGTACTTC	CASRSRADGGGHEQYF	-	-	TRBJ2-7	TRBV4-2
TGTGCCAGCAGCGTCGGGACAGGCAATCAGCCCCAGCATTTT	CASSVGTGNQPQHF	many	TRBD1	TRBJ1-5	TRBV9
TGTGCCTGGACGCCCCCTTACACAGATACGCAGTATTTT	CAWTPPYTDTQYF	few	-	TRBJ2-3	TRBV30
TGTGCCACCAGAACAAGGGGGGGCGATCACAATGAGCAGTTCTTC	CATRTRGGDHNEQFF	many	-	TRBJ2-1	TRBV15
TGTGCCACCAGCAGAGAAGAATATGGCTACACCTTC	CATSREEYGYTF	-	-	TRBJ1-2	TRBV15
TGTGCCAGCAGTTTAGGGACAGCAACATATCAGCCCCAGCATTTT	CASSLGTATYQPQHF	many	-	TRBJ1-5	TRBV12-3/TRBV12-4
TGTGCCAGCAGTTGGACAGGGAGTATGGAGACCCAGTACTTC	CASSWTGSMETQYF	few	TRBD1	TRBJ2-5	TRBV6-5
TGCAGTGCCGACCCAACGACTAGCGGGGGGCCCACAGATACGCAGTATTTT	CSADPTTSGGPTDTQYF	-	TRBD2	TRBJ2-3	TRBV20-1
TGTGCCAGCAGCGCTACCGCCCGGGACTCCGTACAAGAGACCCAGTACTTC	CASSATARDSVQETQYF	many	-	TRBJ2-5	TRBV7-9
TGCGCCAGCAGCATGACAGGGTTTGAAATTAATGAGCAGTTCTTC	CASSMTGFEINEQFF	many	TRBD1	TRBJ2-1	TRBV5-1
TGTGCCAGCAGTTTATACGGGACGGGTGCCTACGAGCAGTACTTC	CASSLYGTGAYEQYF	many	-	TRBJ2-7	TRBV12-3/TRBV12-4
TGCGCCAGCAGCCATCTAGCGGCGTACACCGGGGAGCTGTTTTTT	CASSHLAAYTGELFF	-	TRBD2	TRBJ2-2	TRBV4-1
TGTGCCAGCAGCCTAAACAGGTCACCAGATCAGCCCCAGCATTTT	CASSLNRSPDQPQHF	-	-	TRBJ1-5	TRBV4-2
TGCGCCAGCAGCCAATCAAGTAGCGTGAAGAACACTGAAGCTTTCTTT	CASSQSSSVKNTEAFF	-	-	TRBJ1-1	TRBV4-1
TGCAGTGCTAGACCAATTAGCAATCAGCCCCAGCATTTT	CSARPISNQPQHF	many	-	TRBJ1-5	TRBV20-1
TGTGCCAGCAGCCGACTGCAATCGCAGGGGATGAGTAATGAAAAACTGTTTTTT	CASSRLQSQGMSNEKLFF	-	-	TRBJ1-4	TRBV4-2
TGTGCCAGCAGGGGGTGGGGGTTCAACAATGAGCAGTTCTTC	CASRGWGFNNEQFF	few	-	TRBJ2-1	TRBV11-2
TGTGCCAGCAGCTTAGCGGGACACTTTTCTAGGACCCAGTACTTC	CASSLAGHFSRTQYF	many	-	TRBJ2-5	TRBV7-6
TGCGCCAGCAGCCAGGTTGGGACGACTGAAGCTTTCTTT	CASSQVGTTEAFF	-	-	TRBJ1-1	TRBV4-3
TGTGCCAGCAGTCGGGATAGGACCAAAAACATTCAGTACTTC	CASSRDRTKNIQYF	-	-	TRBJ2-4	TRBV5-4
TGTGCCAGCAGCGTAGCGGGGCAGGGGTCCGGGGAGCTGTTTTTT	CASSVAGQGSGELFF	-	-	TRBJ2-2	TRBV9
TGTGCCAGCAGTACAGGGGTCCACGAGCAGTACTTC	CASSTGVHEQYF	-	TRBD1	TRBJ2-7	TRBV2
TGCGCCAGCAGCTTCGGACAGGGTCTCTTGGGCTACACCTTC	CASSFGQGLLGYTF	few	TRBD1	TRBJ1-2	TRBV5-1
TGCGCCAGCGCCGGGGGGTATGACACTGAAGCTTTCTTT	CASAGGYDTEAFF	few	-	TRBJ1-1	TRBV5-1
TGTGCCAGCAGCAAGGACCGGGGCGAGTGGGGTGAAGCTTTCTTT	CASSKDRGEWGEAFF	-	-	TRBJ1-1	TRBV6-5
TGCGCCAGCAGCCAAGGATACGGGAAAGGGGCCACTGAAGCTTTCTTT	CASSQGYGKGATEAFF	many	-	TRBJ1-1	TRBV4-1
TGTGCCAGCTCACCGACTGGCGGGGACTACAATGAGCAGTTCTTC	CASSPTGGDYNEQFF	many	-	TRBJ2-1	TRBV18
TGCAGCGTCGTACAGGGGACGCATGGCTACACCTTC	CSVVQGTHGYTF	few	TRBD1	TRBJ1-2	TRBV29-1
TGTGCCAGGGTTCGACAGGCCGATTGGGCTTTCTTT	CARVRQADWAFF	few	-	TRBJ1-1	TRBV21-1
TGTGCCAGCAGGGGGACGGGCCTAGCCAAAAACATTCAGTACTTC	CASRGTGLAKNIQYF	-	-	TRBJ2-4	TRBV5-4
TGCGCCAGCAGCCAAGACGCCAGATGGGACGAGCAGTACTTC	CASSQDARWDEQYF	-	-	TRBJ2-7	TRBV4-1
TGTGCCAGCAGCAAAGCGGCAGGAGGCTTC	CASSKAAGGF	few	-	TRBJ2-5	TRBV21-1
TGTGCCAGCAGTTTCGGGGGAGGGGAAGATACGCAGTATTTT	CASSFGGGEDTQYF	few	TRBD2	TRBJ2-3	TRBV12-3/TRBV12-4
TGTGCCAGCAGTTACGAGGGACAGGGTAATCAGCCCCAGCATTTT	CASSYEGQGNQPQHF	few	TRBD1	TRBJ1-5	TRBV6-2/TRBV6-3
TGCGCCAGCAGCTTGGCGACCTCTGGAAACACCATATATTTT	CASSLATSGNTIYF	few	-	TRBJ1-3	TRBV5-1
TGTGCCACCAGTTGGGCAGACAATCAGCCCCAGCATTTT	CATSWADNQPQHF	many	-	TRBJ1-5	TRBV24-1
TGTGCCATCAGTGGGGATGGTTATGGCGGCTACACCTTC	CAISGDGYGGYTF	many	-	TRBJ1-2	TRBV10-3
TGTGCCAGCAGCGTCGACTCGAACACCGGGGAGCTGTTTTTT	CASSVDSNTGELFF	many	-	TRBJ2-2	TRBV9